This paragraph reports one T cell receptor (beta chain). Methods used by the authors: Estimation of nucleated cell counts was performed using reference gene primer amplification. The protocol was immunoSEQ multiplex PCR, while the TCRdb copy is restricted to in-frame clones and leaves out a portion. The V and J calls and the clone size are those of that table, but D and trimming were determined from the DNA. The sample yields some 88,000 clones, 85% seen once. The data were obtained in a study of blood T cell repertoires in COVID-19. Study summary: Italy, Spain and the United States were the sources of the convalescent and acute COVID-19 samples. T cells, B-cell-depleted T cells, or PBMCs supplied cDNA or gDNA.

The germline gives CDR1 SGHDT, CDR2 YYEEEE. The V end was cut by 4 bases, the J end by 4 bases, with 11 bases between. This CDR3 has 13 residues. The specimen was peripheral blood. This clonotype was obtained from a man between 60 and 75 years old with acute or convalescent COVID-19. V and J are TRBV5-6 and TRBJ1-2; D possibly corresponds to TRBD1 (5 bases). CDR3 residues: CASSQGSSYGYTF. The CDR3 DNA sequence: TGTGCCAGCAGCCAGGGCAGTTCCTATGGCTACACCTTC. Using reference TRBV5-6 and TRBJ1-2 for the parts outside the CDR3, the full variable domain is DAGVTQSPTHLIKTRGQQVTLRCSPKSGHDTVSWYQQALGQGPQFIFQYYEEEERQRGNFPDRFSGHQFPNYSSELNVNALLLGDSALYLCASSQGSSYGYTFGSGTRLTVV.